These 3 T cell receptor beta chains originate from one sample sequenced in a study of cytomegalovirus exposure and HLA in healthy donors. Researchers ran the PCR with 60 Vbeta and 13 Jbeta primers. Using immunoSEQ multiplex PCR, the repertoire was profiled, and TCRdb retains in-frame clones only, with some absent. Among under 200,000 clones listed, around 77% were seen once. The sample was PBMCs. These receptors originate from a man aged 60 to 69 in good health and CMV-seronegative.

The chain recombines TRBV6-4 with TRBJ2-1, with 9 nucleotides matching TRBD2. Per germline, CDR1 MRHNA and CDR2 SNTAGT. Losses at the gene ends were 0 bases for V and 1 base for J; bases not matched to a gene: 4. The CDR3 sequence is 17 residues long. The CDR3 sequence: CASSDSRSGGSYNEQFF. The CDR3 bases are TGTGCCAGCAGTGACTCCCGGAGCGGGGGGTCCTACAATGAGCAGTTCTTC.

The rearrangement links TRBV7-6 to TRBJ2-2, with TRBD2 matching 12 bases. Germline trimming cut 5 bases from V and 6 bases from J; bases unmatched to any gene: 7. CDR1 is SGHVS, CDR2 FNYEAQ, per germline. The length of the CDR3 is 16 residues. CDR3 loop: CASSRRLAGESGELFF. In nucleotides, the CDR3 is TGTGCCAGCAGCCGACGACTAGCGGGAGAGTCCGGGGAGCTGTTTTTT.

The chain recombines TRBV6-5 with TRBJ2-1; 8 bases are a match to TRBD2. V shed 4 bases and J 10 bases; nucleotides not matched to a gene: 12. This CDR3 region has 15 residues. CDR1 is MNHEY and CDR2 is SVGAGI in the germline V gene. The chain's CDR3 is CASSSGTRGGREQFF. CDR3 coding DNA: TGTGCCAGCAGTTCGGGGACACGGGGGGGGAGGGAGCAGTTCTTC.